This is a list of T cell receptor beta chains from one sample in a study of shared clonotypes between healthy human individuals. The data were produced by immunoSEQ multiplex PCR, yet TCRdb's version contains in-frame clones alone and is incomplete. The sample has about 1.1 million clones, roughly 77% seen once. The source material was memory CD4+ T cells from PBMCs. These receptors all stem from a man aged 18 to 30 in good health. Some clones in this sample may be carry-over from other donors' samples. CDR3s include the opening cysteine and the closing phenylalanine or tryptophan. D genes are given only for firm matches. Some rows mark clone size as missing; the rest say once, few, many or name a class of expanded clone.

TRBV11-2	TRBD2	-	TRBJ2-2	CASSLGRANTGELFF	TGTGCCAGCAGCCTAGGGAGGGCGAACACCGGGGAGCTGTTTTTT
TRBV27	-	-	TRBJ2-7	CASSFRDGEQYF	TGTGCCAGCAGTTTCCGGGACGGAGAGCAGTACTTC
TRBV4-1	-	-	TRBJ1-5	CASSQGIFGGVHNQPQHF	TGCGCCAGCAGCCAAGGGATCTTTGGAGGGGTCCACAATCAGCCCCAGCATTTT
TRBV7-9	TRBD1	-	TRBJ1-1	CASQTGFTEAFF	TGTGCCAGCCAGACAGGGTTCACTGAAGCTTTCTTT
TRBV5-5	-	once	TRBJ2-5	CASSLAPSSAQETQYF	TGTGCCAGCAGCTTGGCCCCGTCGTCGGCTCAAGAGACCCAGTACTTC
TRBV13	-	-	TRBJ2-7	CASSLAPRGEHEQYF	TGTGCCAGCAGCTTAGCCCCCAGGGGGGAGCACGAGCAGTACTTC
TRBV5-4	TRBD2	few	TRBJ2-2	CASSIGLAANTGELFF	TGTGCCAGCAGCATAGGACTAGCGGCGAACACCGGGGAGCTGTTTTTT
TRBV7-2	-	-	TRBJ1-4	CASSLGIRNEKLFF	TGTGCCAGCAGCTTAGGTATTAGGAACGAAAAACTGTTTTTT
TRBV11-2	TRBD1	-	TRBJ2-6	CASSLGGGRVPGANVLTF	TGTGCCAGCAGCTTAGGAGGGGGCAGGGTCCCTGGGGCCAACGTCCTGACTTTC
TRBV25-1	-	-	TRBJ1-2	CASSEWGDYGYTF	TGTGCCAGCAGTGAATGGGGGGACTATGGCTACACCTTC
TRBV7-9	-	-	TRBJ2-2	CASSLVLTGELFF	TGTGCCAGCAGCTTAGTTCTCACCGGGGAGCTGTTTTTT
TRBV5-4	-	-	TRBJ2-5	CASTLEETQYF	TGTGCCAGCACCTTAGAAGAGACCCAGTACTTC
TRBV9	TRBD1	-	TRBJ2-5	CASSPRAPQGYQETRYF	TGTGCCAGCAGCCCCCGCGCCCCACAGGGGTACCAAGAGACCCGGTACTTC
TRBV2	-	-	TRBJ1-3	CASNRRSGNTIYF	TGTGCCAGCAACAGGCGATCTGGAAACACCATATATTTT
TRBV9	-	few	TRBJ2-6	CASSVDQGLNSGANVLTF	TGTGCCAGCAGCGTAGATCAGGGGTTAAACTCTGGGGCCAACGTCCTGACTTTC
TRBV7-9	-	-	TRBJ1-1	CASSLAFRDEAFF	TGTGCCAGCAGCTTAGCGTTCAGGGATGAAGCTTTCTTT
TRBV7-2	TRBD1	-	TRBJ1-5	CASSQDRRGVYNQPQHF	TGTGCCAGCAGCCAGGACCGCAGGGGGGTTTACAATCAGCCCCAGCATTTT
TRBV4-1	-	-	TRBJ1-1	CASSPIGWPEAFF	TGCGCCAGCAGCCCCATTGGGTGGCCTGAAGCTTTCTTT
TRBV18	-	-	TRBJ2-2	CASSPLSRVSAGELFF	TGTGCCAGCTCACCACTGAGCCGCGTTAGCGCCGGGGAGCTGTTTTTT
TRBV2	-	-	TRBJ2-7	CASMLMAYEQYF	TGTGCCAGCATGCTTATGGCCTACGAGCAGTACTTC
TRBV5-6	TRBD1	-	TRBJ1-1	CASSPASGGRLEAFF	TGTGCCAGCAGCCCGGCCTCAGGGGGCAGGTTAGAAGCTTTCTTT
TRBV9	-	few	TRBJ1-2	CASSRTVADGYTF	TGTGCCAGCAGCAGGACGGTGGCGGATGGCTACACCTTC